This T cell receptor (beta chain) was sequenced for a study of chemoradiotherapy in HPV16-positive cancers. Study-level information: Candidate HPV-specific clones and shared TCR motifs came from a couple of HPV16-positive patients.

Libraries were prepared by immunoSEQ multiplex PCR; TCRdb keeps only in-frame clonotypes and omits some of them. The profile shows about 68,000 clones, about 88% of them singletons. As concerns this clone: Its antigen is unknown.

Study results and caveats: Candidate HPV-specific clones and E7-related TCR motifs grew in tumor during treatment. The functional HPV-specific definition rests on just a couple of HPV16-positive patients. In HPV16-positive patients, HPV-responsive T-cell expansion tracked better recurrence-free survival.

The TCR sequence derives from a human donor with HPV-associated anogenital cancer. The material was blood, obtained from a patient who underwent chemoradiotherapy.

CDR3 nucleotides: TGCGCCAGCAGCCCTAGGACAGGTGCCGTGGGGGAGACCCAGTACTTC. It translates to CASSPRTGAVGETQYF. The chain links TRBV5-1 to TRBJ2-5, with 7 bases fitting TRBD1. The J segment lost 5 bases and the V segment lost 4 bases, leaving 14 bases of the junction unmatched. Per germline, CDR1 SGHRS and CDR2 YFSETQ. The CDR3 is made up of 16 amino acids.